This T cell receptor (beta chain) was captured in a study of cytomegalovirus exposure and HLA in healthy donors. Study at large: Later, an analysis reported that the 95 to 150 validation repertoires had used the same platform as the approximately 680 first-cohort repertoires. Study results and limitations: The study found most TCR sequences rare, yet found some public TCRs in many donors.

TCRdb keeps only in-frame clones here, not all; method: immunoSEQ multiplex PCR. The table shows approximately 90,000 clones, with 96% occurring only once. Trimming cost V 0 bases and J 2 bases; bases outside gene matches: 10. CDR1 is LNHNV and CDR2 is YYDKDF in the germline V gene (reference sequence). The CDR3 runs 18 residues. With regard to this clone: As yet, its antigen is unknown.

The chain recombines TRBV15 with TRBJ2-3; TRBD2 aligns across 8 bases. The sequence came from a young man in good health and CMV-seronegative. The specimen was PBMCs. Written as DNA, the CDR3 is TGTGCCACCAGCAGAGATGTGACGGGAGGGTTAGACACAGATACGCAGTATTTT. Its translation: CATSRDVTGGLDTDTQYF.